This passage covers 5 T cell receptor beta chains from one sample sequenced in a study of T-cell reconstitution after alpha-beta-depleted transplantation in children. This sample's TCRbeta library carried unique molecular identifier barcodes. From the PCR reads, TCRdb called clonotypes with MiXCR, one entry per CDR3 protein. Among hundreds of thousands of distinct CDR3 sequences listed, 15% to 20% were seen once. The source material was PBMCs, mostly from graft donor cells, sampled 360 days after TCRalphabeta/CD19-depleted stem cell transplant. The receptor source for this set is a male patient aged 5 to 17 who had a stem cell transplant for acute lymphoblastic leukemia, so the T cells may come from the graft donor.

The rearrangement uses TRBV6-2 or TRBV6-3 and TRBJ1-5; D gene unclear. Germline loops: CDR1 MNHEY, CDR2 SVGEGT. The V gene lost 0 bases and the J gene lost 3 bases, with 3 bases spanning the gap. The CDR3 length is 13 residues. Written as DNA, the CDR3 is TGTGCCAGCAGTTACTCTATCAATCAGCCCCAGCATTTT. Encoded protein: CASSYSINQPQHF.

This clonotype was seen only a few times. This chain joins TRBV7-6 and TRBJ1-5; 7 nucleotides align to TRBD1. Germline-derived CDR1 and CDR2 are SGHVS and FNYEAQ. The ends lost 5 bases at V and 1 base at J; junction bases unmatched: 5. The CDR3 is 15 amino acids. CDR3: CASSVKTGSNQPQHF. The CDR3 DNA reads TGTGCCAGCAGCGTCAAGACAGGGAGCAATCAGCCCCAGCATTTT.

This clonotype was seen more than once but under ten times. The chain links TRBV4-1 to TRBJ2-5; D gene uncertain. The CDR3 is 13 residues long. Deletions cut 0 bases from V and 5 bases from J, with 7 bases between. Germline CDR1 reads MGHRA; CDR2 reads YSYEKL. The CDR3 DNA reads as TGCGCCAGCAGCCAAGATGGGATGGAGACCCAGTACTTC. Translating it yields CASSQDGMETQYF.

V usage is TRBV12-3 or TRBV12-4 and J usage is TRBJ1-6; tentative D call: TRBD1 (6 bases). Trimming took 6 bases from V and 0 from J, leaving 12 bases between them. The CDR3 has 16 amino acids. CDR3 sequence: CASRTTGSSYNSPLHF. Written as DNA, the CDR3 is TGTGCCAGCAGGACCACAGGGAGCTCCTATAATTCACCCCTCCACTTT.

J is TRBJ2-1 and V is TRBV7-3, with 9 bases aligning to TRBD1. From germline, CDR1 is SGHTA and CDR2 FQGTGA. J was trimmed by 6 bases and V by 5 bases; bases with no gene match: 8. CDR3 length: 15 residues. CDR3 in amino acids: CASSNRDREINEQFF. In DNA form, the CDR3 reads TGTGCCAGCAGCAACCGGGACAGGGAGATCAATGAGCAGTTCTTC.